This is a list of T cell receptor beta chains from one sample in a study of PD-1 blockade in classical Hodgkin lymphoma. Assay: immunoSEQ multiplex PCR; the TCRdb copy retains only in-frame clones and omits some. The sample carries approximately 29,000 clones, less than 85% recorded once. Material: CD4+ T cells from blood, obtained before the fourth cycle of nivolumab. These receptors all come from a human donor with classical Hodgkin lymphoma. The CDR3 runs from the conserved cysteine through the conserved F or W. The D gene is left open where the match is weak. Clone size is not always given. Where it is, it says once, few, many or a class for expanded clones.

>TRBV7-8|NA|TRBJ2-7|NA
CASSLRQAGPYEQYF
TGTGCCAGCAGCTTACGCCAGGCAGGGCCCTACGAGCAGTACTTC
>TRBV28|NA|TRBJ2-7|NA
CASSLFDGAPPYEQYF
TGTGCCAGCAGTTTATTTGATGGCGCTCCTCCCTACGAGCAGTACTTC
>TRBV9|NA|TRBJ2-5|NA
CASSVHGQETQYF
TGTGCCAGCAGCGTACACGGCCAAGAGACCCAGTACTTC
>TRBV28|NA|TRBJ2-3|TRBD1
CASYRGRTDTQYF
TGTGCCAGCTACAGGGGGCGCACAGATACGCAGTATTTT
>TRBV10-3|few|TRBJ2-1|NA
CAISTQAGSYNEQFF
TGTGCCATCAGTACCCAGGCCGGTTCCTACAATGAGCAGTTCTTC
>TRBV10-3|few|TRBJ1-1|NA
CAISEVGKPNTEAFF
TGTGCCATCAGTGAGGTCGGGAAACCAAACACTGAAGCTTTCTTT
>TRBV4-1|NA|TRBJ2-5|NA
CASSQFGDIQETQYF
TGCGCCAGCAGCCAATTCGGGGACATACAAGAGACCCAGTACTTC
>TRBV11-1|once|TRBJ2-7|TRBD1
CASSLVGTGGYEQYF
TGTGCCAGCAGCTTAGTCGGGACAGGGGGCTACGAGCAGTACTTC
>TRBV7-9|NA|TRBJ1-1|NA
CASSLETLGDTEAFF
TGTGCCAGCAGCTTAGAGACTCTGGGGGACACTGAAGCTTTCTTT
>TRBV5-6|NA|TRBJ2-7|NA
CASSKNVGLTYEQYF
TGTGCCAGCAGCAAAAATGTGGGACTGACCTACGAGCAGTACTTC
>TRBV27|NA|TRBJ2-7|TRBD1
CASRDLPGQGTDEQYF
TGTGCCAGCAGAGACCTTCCGGGACAGGGTACCGACGAGCAGTACTTC
>TRBV7-6|NA|TRBJ2-2|TRBD1
CASSFRGPNTGELFF
TGTGCCAGCAGCTTTAGGGGGCCGAACACCGGGGAGCTGTTTTTT
>TRBV4-2|NA|TRBJ1-1|TRBD1
CASSPRGQGAAEAFF
TGTGCCAGCAGCCCGAGGGGGCAGGGGGCTGCTGAAGCTTTCTTT
>TRBV19|NA|TRBJ1-5|TRBD1
CASSGQGGIQPQHF
TGTGCCAGTAGCGGACAGGGGGGCATTCAGCCCCAGCATTTT
>TRBV28|once|TRBJ1-2|NA
CASTWAANYGYTF
TGTGCCAGCACGTGGGCAGCAAACTATGGCTACACCTTC
>TRBV11-2|NA|TRBJ1-3|NA
CASSLEGPSSGNTIYF
TGTGCCAGCAGCTTAGAAGGGCCGAGCTCTGGAAACACCATATATTTT
>TRBV5-4|once|TRBJ2-1|TRBD2
CASSLGGTSPHNEQFF
TGTGCCAGCAGCTTGGGGGGGACTAGCCCTCACAATGAGCAGTTCTTC
>TRBV29-1|NA|TRBJ2-6|NA
CSVVTGKSSGANVLTF
TGCAGCGTTGTAACAGGGAAATCTTCTGGGGCCAACGTCCTGACTTTC
>TRBV13|NA|TRBJ2-1|NA
CASSRDWSSYNEQFF
TGTGCCAGCAGCCGCGACTGGAGCTCCTACAATGAGCAGTTCTTC
>TRBV6-1|NA|TRBJ2-1|NA
CASSEVFLNNEQFF
TGTGCCAGCAGTGAAGTTTTTCTCAATAATGAGCAGTTCTTC